This TCR beta chain appears in the sequencing data of a study of T cells in Graves' hyperthyroidism and ophthalmopathy. Using RNA transcripts as the source, TCR beta CDR3 regions were amplified. A set of HTBI primers served as the primers for a first-round RT-PCR of the TCR CDR3. One entry per CDR3 protein, called by TCRdb with MiXCR from the multiplex PCR reads. The sample yields 700,000 to 850,000 distinct CDR3 sequences, 30% to 40% seen once. Broader study findings: The model identified upcoming ophthalmopathy a median roughly 6.5 months ahead of onset.

Note on this clonotype: Its cognate antigen is unknown.

Diagnoses rested on clinical symptoms, serum thyroxine and TRAb, thyroid ultrasound and orbital computed tomography. From 10 ml of fresh peripheral blood, PBMCs were isolated. The CDR3 runs to 18 residues. The J segment lost 5 bases and the V segment lost 8 bases, leaving 17 bases of the junction unmatched. Germline V gene lookup returns CDR1 KGHDR and CDR2 SFDVKD. The sequence was obtained from a woman aged 40 to 50 with Graves' hyperthyroidism. The sequenced sample was blood. The chain is built from TRBV24-1 and TRBJ2-5, with 12 positions matching TRBD1. The CDR3 loop reads CATNGGRDRGQGGETQYF. The CDR3 DNA follows: TGTGCCACCAATGGTGGCCGGGACAGGGGGCAAGGAGGGGAGACCCAGTACTTC.